The T cell receptor beta chain described here comes from a study of blood T cell repertoires in COVID-19. Clones were read by immunoSEQ multiplex PCR, and TCRdb kept only the in-frame ones, dropping some. In the table there are 140,000 to 150,000 clones, roughly 80% of which are singletons. The length of the CDR3 is 16 residues. The V gene's germline CDR1 is MNHNY and CDR2 SVGAGI (reference sequence). The ends were cut back, 5 bases at V and 5 bases at J, with 18 bases in the middle. Participants were placed into cohorts based on the clinical history they reported. This clone appeared a few times. This TCR was recovered from a middle-aged woman who had recovered from COVID-19. The sequencing input was PBMCs or T cells enriched from blood (not recorded which). V and J are TRBV6-6 and TRBJ2-2; D might be TRBD1 (6 bases). The chain's CDR3 is CASSTAGVDGTGELFF. The CDR3 bases are TGTGCCAGCAGTACCGCAGGGGTAGATGGGACCGGGGAGCTGTTTTTT.